Sequencing of this T cell receptor (beta chain) was carried out in a study of T cell responses to AZD1222 COVID-19 vaccine. J was trimmed by 2 bases and V by 3 bases; bases with no gene match: 3. Germline lookup yields CDR1 SGHRS and CDR2 YFSETQ. The CDR3 has 15 amino acids. General study results and limits: Most donors were white British and more were female, and clonal diversity was possibly underestimated. Reportedly, close to half of spike-specific TCRs are directed against unmutated variant regions.

Profiling relied on immunoSEQ multiplex PCR, and the TCRdb table lists in-frame clones only, not all of them. Here the sample spans over 150,000 clones, roughly 93% being singletons. This clone was seen once. Antigen unknown. The chain recombines TRBV5-1 with TRBJ1-5; TRBD1 agrees at 9 bases. Here the sequenced sample was peripheral blood, taken 28 days after the second dose of the MenACWY control vaccine. This receptor was taken from an adult who received the MenACWY meningococcal vaccine as a control. This chain's CDR3 is CASSWTGDGNQPQHF. The DNA of the CDR3 is TGCGCCAGCAGCTGGACAGGGGACGGCAATCAGCCCCAGCATTTT.